This TCR beta chain is from a study of T cell responses to AZD1222 COVID-19 vaccine. Study-wide context: The analysis combined second doses at about 4 or about 12 weeks. Broader study findings: With two AZD1222 doses given, Spike-specific TCR breadth and depth both rose. Unmutated variant regions are reportedly targeted by nearly half of spike-specific TCRs.

The germline V gene has CDR1 KGHSY and CDR2 FQNENV. CDR3 length equals 14 residues. V lost 3 bases and J 4 bases, leaving 10 bases between the germline ends. As concerns this clone: Its antigen is unknown.

This table comes from immunoSEQ multiplex PCR, and its TCRdb copy is limited to in-frame clones, with some not included. The data hold nearly 95,000 clones, with around 87% observed a single time. This chain connects TRBV16 to TRBJ1-5; D might be TRBD1 (5 bases). The sequence derives from an adult in good health. The source was peripheral blood, collected on day 0 of AZD1222 vaccination. In DNA form, the CDR3 reads TGTGCCAGCAGCCAGAATGCAGGGAATCAGCCCCAGCATTTT. It codes for CASSQNAGNQPQHF.